The 28 T cell receptor beta chains in this list originate from one sample, sequenced in a study of blood T cells in healthy people across ages. A sample-barcoded 5' primer and a J-beta primer mix were used in a second PCR of roughly 7 to 11 cycles. Via MiXCR, TCRdb re-called the 5' RACE reads, giving one row per CDR3 protein. Among roughly 1.4 million distinct CDR3 sequences listed, almost 60% were seen once. Sequenced material: blood. The receptors come from a man aged 18 to 30 in good health.

The rearrangement uses TRBV14 and TRBJ1-2; 9 bases map to TRBD1. The CDR3 loop spans 14 amino acids. Looked up from germline, CDR1 is SGHDN and CDR2 is FVKESK. With 1 base clipped from V and 4 bases from J, the junction kept 1 base outside the gene matches. In DNA, the CDR3 is TGTGCCAGCAGCCAAGGACAGGGGGTCTATGGCTACACCTTC. Protein: CASSQGQGVYGYTF.

In its sample, this clonotype was seen a few times. The V gene is TRBV7-2, the J gene TRBJ2-2; a possible D gene is TRBD2 (5 bases). The ends were cut back, 6 bases at V and 4 bases at J, with 15 bases in the middle. The CDR3 length is 15 residues. Germline V lookup: CDR1 SGHTA, CDR2 FQGNSA. CDR3 sequence: CASSPVRTLTGELFF. As DNA, the CDR3 is TGTGCCAGCAGTCCAGTTCGGACTCTCACCGGGGAGCTGTTTTTT.

The V call is TRBV5-1, the J call TRBJ1-2; the D gene is possibly TRBD1 (6 bases). CDR1 SGHRS and CDR2 YFSETQ come from the germline V gene. V was clipped by 3 bases and J by 0 bases, with 9 bases between them. The CDR3 consists of 14 residues. The CDR3 DNA sequence: TGCGCCAGCAGCTCCACAGGGTCTAACTATGGCTACACCTTC. Translated: CASSSTGSNYGYTF.

This clonotype was found once. CDR3 coding DNA: TGCGCCAGCAGCTGTCCGGGACTAGACACAGATACGCAGTATTTT. Translation: CASSCPGLDTDTQYF. The chain recombines TRBV5-1 with TRBJ2-3, with 8 bases that match TRBD2. CDR1 is SGHRS and CDR2 is YFSETQ in the germline V gene. The length of the CDR3 is 15 residues. J was trimmed by 2 bases and V by 3 bases; bases with no gene match: 5.

This clonotype was counted only a few times. The chain joins TRBV25-1 to TRBJ2-5, with a tentative D call TRBD1 (5 bases). The J call could be wrong; TRBJ2-7 is a better fit for the DNA end. Per the germline V gene, CDR1 is MGHDK and CDR2 is SYGVNS. CDR3 size: 14 residues. The CDR3 loop is CASSMARVPYEQYF. The DNA of the CDR3 is TGTGCCAGCAGTATGGCCAGGGTTCCGTACGAGCAGTACTTC.

The rearrangement joins TRBV11-2 to TRBJ2-1, with D perhaps TRBD1 or TRBD2 (6 bases each). Germline CDR1 and CDR2: SGHAT and FQNNGV. V gave up 3 bases and J gave up 5 bases, with 17 bases separating them. This CDR3 spans 16 amino acids. The CDR3: CASSLGTGGLDNEQFF. In nucleotides, the CDR3 is TGTGCCAGCAGCTTGGGGACCGGGGGCCTAGACAATGAGCAGTTCTTC.

CDR3 residues: CASSQVGQGKAYEQYF. The CDR3 coding sequence is TGTGCCAGCAGCCAAGTTGGACAGGGAAAGGCCTACGAGCAGTACTTC. V and J are TRBV3-1 and TRBJ2-7, with TRBD1 matching over 8 bases. J was trimmed by 2 bases and V by 1 base; bases with no gene match: 7. This CDR3 contains 16 residues. The germline gives CDR1 LGHDT, CDR2 YNNKEL (reference sequence).

V usage is TRBV6-5 and J usage is TRBJ2-5; D call uncertain. The germline V gene has CDR1 MNHEY and CDR2 SVGAGI. This CDR3 comprises 15 residues. V lost 5 bases, J lost 5 bases, and 18 bases lay in between. CDR3 in amino acids: CASSPLAPGYETQYF. CDR3 coding DNA: TGTGCCAGCAGTCCCCTTGCGCCCGGGTACGAGACCCAGTACTTC.

This sequence joins TRBV20-1 and TRBJ1-3; D is undetermined. CDR1 is DFQATT, CDR2 SNEGSKA, per germline (reference sequence). This CDR3 is built from 14 residues. V lost 3 bases and J lost 0, with 9 bases in between. This CDR3 is CSASRRSSGNTIYF. The CDR3 nucleotides are TGCAGTGCTAGCCGCCGGAGCTCTGGAAACACCATATATTTT.

The V gene is TRBV20-1, the J gene TRBJ2-3, with 9 bases aligning to TRBD2. The trim removed 1 base at V and 2 bases at J, leaving 4 bases unmatched. This CDR3 contains 15 residues. Per the germline V gene, CDR1 is DFQATT and CDR2 is SNEGSKA (reference sequence). CDR3 coding DNA: TGCAGTGCTAGAGGGCTAGCGGGGTACACAGATACGCAGTATTTT. Translation: CSARGLAGYTDTQYF.

This clonotype was recorded a few times. The chain has TRBV6-2 or TRBV6-3 and TRBJ1-1; D is uncertain. This CDR3 spans 12 amino acids. In germline, CDR1 is MNHEY, CDR2 SVGEGT. Between the trimmed V and J ends, which lost 2 bases and 3 bases, there was a span of 4 bases. CDR3 coding DNA: TGTGCCAGCAGTTACCAGTACACTGAAGCTTTCTTT. Translating gives CASSYQYTEAFF.

The chain employs TRBV4-1 and TRBJ1-2; D gene unclear. In germline, CDR1 is MGHRA, CDR2 YSYEKL. The V end was cut by 0 bases, the J end by 0 bases, with 14 bases between. This CDR3 is 17 amino acids long. The CDR3 DNA reads TGCGCCAGCAGCCAAGATCTGGGAGGCACATCTAACTATGGCTACACCTTC. Amino acid sequence: CASSQDLGGTSNYGYTF.

This clonotype was observed a handful of times. The V call is TRBV7-2, the J call TRBJ1-4; 9 bases agree with TRBD1. The V gene's germline CDR1 is SGHTA and CDR2 FQGNSA. This CDR3 is 15 amino acids long. V shed 5 bases and J 6 bases; nucleotides not matched to a gene: 7. Here the CDR3 reads CASSPPGQGYEKLFF. The CDR3 bases are TGTGCCAGCAGCCCCCCGGGACAGGGTTATGAAAAACTGTTTTTT.

This sequence joins TRBV7-2 and TRBJ2-2, with TRBD2 identical over 11 bases. The CDR3 runs to 16 residues. V gave up 6 bases and J gave up 1 base; unmatched junction bases: 4. Germline V CDR1 and CDR2: SGHTA, FQGNSA. The CDR3 DNA reads as TGTGCCAGCAGTCCTAGCGGGGGGCGGAACACCGGGGAGCTGTTTTTT. Translating it yields CASSPSGGRNTGELFF. The whole variable domain, remainder taken from reference TRBV7-2 and TRBJ2-2, is GAGVSQSPSNKVTEKGKDVELRCDPISGHTALYWYRQSLGQGLEFLIYFQGNSAPDKSGLPSDRFSAERTGGSVSTLTIQRTQQEDSAVYLCASSPSGGRNTGELFFGEGSRLTVL.

J is TRBJ1-2 and V is TRBV20-1; 7 bases map to TRBD1. Losses at the gene ends were 5 bases for V and 5 bases for J; bases not matched to a gene: 2. The CDR3 is 11 residues long. CDR1 DFQATT and CDR2 SNEGSKA come from the germline V gene (reference sequence). The chain's CDR3 is CSAQTGYGYTF. The DNA of the CDR3 is TGCAGTGCTCAGACAGGGTATGGCTACACCTTC.

This clonotype turned up a few times. V usage is TRBV4-1 and J usage is TRBJ2-1; possible D gene TRBD1, 5 bases. The DNA end lines up better with TRBJ2-7; the J call may be wrong. The CDR3 has 16 amino acids. Per germline, CDR1 MGHRA and CDR2 YSYEKL. For the CDR3, the DNA is TGCGCCAGCAGCCAAGTAGGACACCGGCTATCCTACGAGCAGTACTTC. Its translation: CASSQVGHRLSYEQYF.

CDR3 DNA sequence: TGCAGTGCCAACGATCCGGGGGGGCACCCAATCGATGAGCAGTTCTTC. Translated: CSANDPGGHPIDEQFF. The chain employs TRBV20-1 and TRBJ2-1; 8 bases agree with TRBD2. The CDR3 sequence is 16 residues long. V lost 6 bases to trimming and J lost 8 bases; unmatched junction nucleotides: 18. Germline CDR1 reads DFQATT; CDR2 reads SNEGSKA (reference sequence).

This rearrangement joins TRBV5-1 to TRBJ2-3; 8 bases are shared with TRBD2. The CDR3 is 16 amino acids. CDR1 is SGHRS and CDR2 is YFSETQ in the germline V gene. V trimming: 6 bases; J trimming: 1 base; junction bases outside the gene matches: 10. The CDR3 sequence is CASTARGGSRTDTQYF. The CDR3 DNA sequence: TGCGCCAGCACCGCACGGGGGGGGAGTCGCACAGATACGCAGTATTTT. The variable domain in full, with the rest retrieved from reference TRBV5-1 and TRBJ2-3, is KAGVTQTPRYLIKTRGQQVTLSCSPISGHRSVSWYQQTPGQGLQFLFEYFSETQRNKGNFPGRFSGRQFSNSRSEMNVSTLELGDSALYLCASTARGGSRTDTQYFGPGTRLTVL.

This clonotype has a handful of counts. The rearrangement links TRBV29-1 to TRBJ1-2; no reliable D call. This CDR3 is built from 13 residues. Germline loops: CDR1 SQVTM, CDR2 ANQGSEA. Deletions cut 4 bases from V and 6 bases from J, with 15 bases between. CDR3 sequence: CSVVGRVSDGYTF. CDR3 nucleotide sequence: TGCAGCGTTGTTGGCAGAGTCTCGGATGGCTACACCTTC.

In this sample, this clonotype turned up a few times. The chain links TRBV5-1 to TRBJ1-6, with D unclear. Germline loops: CDR1 SGHRS, CDR2 YFSETQ. This CDR3 contains 19 residues. Trimming stripped 4 bases from V and 0 bases from J, with 20 bases between. The CDR3 here is CASSRVAFSDGSYNSPLHF. As DNA, the CDR3 is TGCGCCAGCAGCAGGGTGGCTTTTAGTGACGGCTCCTATAATTCACCCCTCCACTTT. Using reference TRBV5-1 and TRBJ1-6 for the parts outside the CDR3, the full variable domain is KAGVTQTPRYLIKTRGQQVTLSCSPISGHRSVSWYQQTPGQGLQFLFEYFSETQRNKGNFPGRFSGRQFSNSRSEMNVSTLELGDSALYLCASSRVAFSDGSYNSPLHFGNGTRLTVT.

CDR3 in amino acids: CASSLGPVDHDTQYF. The CDR3 DNA is TGTGCCAGCAGCTTAGGCCCCGTCGACCATGATACGCAGTATTTT. V gene TRBV7-6 combines with J gene TRBJ2-3; D uncertain. Trimming stripped 1 base from V and 6 bases from J, with 14 bases between. The CDR3 is made up of 15 amino acids. Germline V gene sequence: CDR1 SGHVS, CDR2 FNYEAQ.

The V and J genes are TRBV27 and TRBJ2-3, with D possibly being TRBD2 (6 bases). Germline loops: CDR1 MNHEY, CDR2 SMNVEV (reference sequence). The CDR3 spans 15 residues. Trimming took 6 bases from V and 0 from J, leaving 13 bases between them. This chain's CDR3 is CASRPGLLSTDTQYF. CDR3 nucleotide sequence: TGTGCCAGCAGACCGGGACTCCTTAGCACAGATACGCAGTATTTT.

This chain uses TRBV7-9 with TRBJ2-2, with 8 positions matching TRBD2. V trimming: 9 bases; J trimming: 6 bases; junction bases outside the gene matches: 6. The CDR3 sequence is 13 residues long. Germline V gene sequence: CDR1 SEHNR, CDR2 FQNEAQ (reference sequence). DNA for the CDR3: TGTGCCAGTGGACTAGCCATCGCCGGGGAGCTGTTTTTT. The encoded protein is CASGLAIAGELFF.

The CDR3 loop is CASIGREHYTQYF. As DNA, the CDR3 is TGTGCCAGCATTGGCCGGGAACATTATACGCAGTATTTT. V gene TRBV28 combines with J gene TRBJ2-3, with a possible D match to TRBD2 (5 bases). The CDR3 covers 13 residues. V lost 7 bases to trimming and J lost 7 bases, with 15 bases between them. Germline V gives CDR1 MDHEN, CDR2 SYDVKM.

The rearrangement links TRBV12-3 or TRBV12-4 to TRBJ2-4; D not resolved. The J call may be wrong; the DNA end is better matched by TRBJ2-7. The CDR3 sequence is 14 residues long. The CDR3 spells CASRQQGWDYEQYF. Written as DNA, the CDR3 is TGTGCCAGCAGGCAACAAGGTTGGGATTACGAGCAGTACTTC.

The J gene is TRBJ1-1, the V gene TRBV20-1; no clear D gene. The V end lost 4 bases, the J end lost 2 bases, and 14 bases lay between the germline ends. The CDR3 has 14 amino acids. The V gene's germline CDR1 is DFQATT and CDR2 SNEGSKA (reference sequence). The CDR3 coding sequence is TGCAGTGCTAAAAGTAGTGTAAAAAACACTGAAGCTTTCTTT. This codes for CSAKSSVKNTEAFF.

The V call is TRBV20-1, the J call TRBJ2-5, with unresolved D. Germline CDR1 DFQATT, CDR2 SNEGSKA (reference sequence). The CDR3 loop spans 13 amino acids. Trimming removed 1 base at V and 0 bases at J, with 6 bases between. DNA for the CDR3: TGCAGTGCTAGAGGGCCTAACCAAGAGACCCAGTACTTC. It encodes CSARGPNQETQYF.

The rearrangement joins TRBV5-1 to TRBJ2-5; no clear D. The CDR3 runs to 15 residues. The V end lost 0 bases, the J end lost 1 base, and 10 bases lay between the germline ends. From germline, CDR1 is SGHRS and CDR2 YFSETQ. DNA of the CDR3: TGCGCCAGCAGCTTGGCGCGAAGCAGCCAAGAGACCCAGTACTTC. This sequence encodes CASSLARSSQETQYF.